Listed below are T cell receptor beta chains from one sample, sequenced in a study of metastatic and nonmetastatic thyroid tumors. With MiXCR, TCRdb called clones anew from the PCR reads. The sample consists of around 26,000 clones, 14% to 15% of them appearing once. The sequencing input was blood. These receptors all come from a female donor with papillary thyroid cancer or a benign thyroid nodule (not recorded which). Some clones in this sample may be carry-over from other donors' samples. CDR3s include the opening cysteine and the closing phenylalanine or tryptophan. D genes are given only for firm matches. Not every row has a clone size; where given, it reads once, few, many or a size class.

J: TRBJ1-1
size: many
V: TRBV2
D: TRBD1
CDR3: CASSGDRGGLMNTEAFF
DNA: TGTGCCAGCAGTGGTGACAGGGGTGGGTTGATGAACACTGAAGCTTTCTTT

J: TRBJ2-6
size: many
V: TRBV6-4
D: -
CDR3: CASGPSGANVLTF
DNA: TGTGCCAGTGGGCCTTCTGGGGCCAACGTCCTGACTTTC

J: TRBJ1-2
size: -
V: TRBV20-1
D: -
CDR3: CSATAGEGNYGYTF
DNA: TGCAGTGCAACAGCAGGGGAGGGTAACTATGGCTACACCTTC

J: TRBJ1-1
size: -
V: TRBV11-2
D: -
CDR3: CASSFGGTMNAEAFF
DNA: TGTGCCAGCAGTTTCGGTGGGACGATGAACGCTGAAGCTTTCTTT

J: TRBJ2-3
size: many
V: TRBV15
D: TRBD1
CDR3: CATSRDGTGGIDTQYF
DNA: TGTGCCACCAGCAGAGATGGGACAGGGGGGATTGATACGCAGTATTTT

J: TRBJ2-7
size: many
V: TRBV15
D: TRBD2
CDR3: CATSRDKAGENEQYF
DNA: TGTGCCACCAGCAGAGATAAAGCGGGAGAAAACGAGCAGTACTTC

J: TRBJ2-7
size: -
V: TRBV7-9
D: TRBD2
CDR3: CAGSSLAGSYEQYF
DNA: TGTGCCGGCAGCTCCTTAGCGGGGTCCTACGAGCAGTACTTC

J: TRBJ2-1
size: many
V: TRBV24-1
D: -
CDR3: CATSDFKFGFGNEQFF
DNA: TGTGCCACCAGTGATTTTAAGTTTGGGTTTGGGAATGAGCAGTTCTTC

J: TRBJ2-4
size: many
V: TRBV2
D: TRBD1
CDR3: CASSRTGGNRNKNIQYF
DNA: TGTGCCAGCAGCCGGACAGGGGGCAACCGAAACAAAAACATTCAGTACTTC

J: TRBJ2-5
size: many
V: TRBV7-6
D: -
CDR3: CASSLAQGHRTQYF
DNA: TGTGCCAGCAGCTTAGCCCAGGGCCACAGGACCCAGTACTTC

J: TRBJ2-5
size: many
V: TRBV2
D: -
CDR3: CASSAVVSGETQYF
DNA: TGTGCCAGCAGTGCGGTCGTTTCAGGGGAGACCCAGTACTTC

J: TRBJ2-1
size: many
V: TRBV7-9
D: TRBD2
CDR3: CASSSGLAGEGEQFF
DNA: TGTGCCAGCAGCTCGGGACTAGCGGGAGAAGGCGAGCAGTTCTTC

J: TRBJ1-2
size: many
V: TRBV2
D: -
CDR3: CASSETGQAVYGYTF
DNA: TGTGCCAGCAGTGAAACAGGCCAAGCCGTTTATGGCTACACCTTC

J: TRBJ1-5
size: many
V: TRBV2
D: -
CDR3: CASSGIQGPQHF
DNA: TGTGCCAGCAGTGGCATCCAGGGGCCCCAGCATTTT

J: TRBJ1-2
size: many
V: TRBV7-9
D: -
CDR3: CASSPTENYGYTF
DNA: TGTGCCAGCAGCCCTACCGAGAACTATGGCTACACCTTC

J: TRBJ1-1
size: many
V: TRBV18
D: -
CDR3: CASSLDPYTEAFF
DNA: TGTGCCAGCTCCCTTGACCCGTACACTGAAGCTTTCTTT